The 7 T cell receptor beta chains below all came from one sample that was sequenced in a study of blood T cell repertoires in COVID-19 (dated by TCRdb to 2018 to 2021). Library method: the immunoSEQ multiplex PCR assay. TCRdb re-hosts the immuneACCESS table, in-frame sequences only. Its copies lack some clones; in the studies checked, an unresolved V gene accounts for under half of them, and the cause for the rest is not known. This sample has 140,000 or so clones in its table, and 65% to 85% of those were observed once. The ten top clones hold around 8% of the sample. Material for sequencing was peripheral blood. All receptors come from a human donor in a cohort sampled during active COVID-19.

This clone was observed once. This chain links TRBV27 with TRBJ1-1, with D possibly TRBD1 on 5 matching bases. CDR3 size: 14 residues. The germline CDR1 and CDR2 sequences are MNHEY and SMNVEV (reference sequence). V was pared by 0 bases and J by 7 bases, with 12 bases between. CDR3 in amino acids: CASSLSWGGNEAFF. The CDR3 nucleotides read TGTGCCAGCAGTTTATCGTGGGGGGGGAATGAAGCTTTCTTT.

The chain is built from TRBV5-1 and TRBJ2-3; D remains unclear. CDR1 SGHRS and CDR2 YFSETQ come from the germline V gene. With 3 bases removed from V and 3 bases from J, the gap between germline ends came to 5 bases. The CDR3 extends over 12 amino acids. The DNA for the CDR3 is TGCGCCAGCAGCTACGGGACAGATACGCAGTATTTT. Amino acids: CASSYGTDTQYF.

This clone has only a few counts. The gene calls are TRBV19 and TRBJ1-3, with D unclear. V was cut by 11 bases and J by 1 base, with 18 bases left in between. CDR1 is LNHDA and CDR2 is SQIVND in the germline V gene (reference sequence). CDR3 length equals 15 residues. CDR3 protein: CAAGPGGLSGNTIYF. CDR3 in DNA: TGTGCCGCCGGCCCGGGTGGGTTGTCTGGAAACACCATATATTTT.

The rearrangement joins TRBV29-1 to TRBJ2-7, with 12 bases matching TRBD1. The germline V gene has CDR1 SQVTM and CDR2 ANQGSEA. This CDR3 has 15 residues. V shed 5 bases and J 3 bases; nucleotides not matched to a gene: 8. CDR3 sequence reads: CSVKGGQGADYEQYF. Written as DNA, the CDR3 is TGCAGCGTTAAGGGGGGACAGGGGGCCGACTACGAGCAGTACTTC.

This clone appeared once. V and J are TRBV5-5 and TRBJ2-7; TRBD1 matches at 8 bases. Trimming at V came to 4 bases and at J to 4 bases, leaving 7 bases not matched to a gene. CDR1 is SGHKS and CDR2 is YYEKEE in the germline V gene (reference sequence). The CDR3 totals 14 residues. The CDR3 DNA reads TGTGCCAGCAGCCCTGGACAGGGTGGTTACGAGCAGTACTTC. Protein product: CASSPGQGGYEQYF.

The count of this clone is one. This chain uses TRBV5-5 with TRBJ1-6; TRBD1 might be the D (5 bases). The CDR3 runs to 18 residues. Germline V gene lookup returns CDR1 SGHKS and CDR2 YYEKEE (reference sequence). Trimming shortened V by 3 bases and J by 10 bases, and 26 bases separated the two germline ends. DNA for the CDR3: TGTGCCAGCAGCTCCGTCCCCAAGGCGGCAGGGATAGGGTCACCCCTCCACTTT. Its translation is CASSSVPKAAGIGSPLHF.

The chain links TRBV6-5 to TRBJ2-1; 9 positions match TRBD1. Germline CDR1 is MNHEY and CDR2 is SVGAGI. The CDR3 runs 15 residues. The V segment lost 4 bases and the J segment 2 bases; nucleotides outside the gene matches: 3. The CDR3 region has the DNA TGTGCCAGCAGTTTGGGACAGGGCCCCTACAATGAGCAGTTCTTC. Protein product: CASSLGQGPYNEQFF.